This T cell receptor (beta chain) appears in the sequencing data of a study of cytomegalovirus exposure and HLA in healthy donors. Regarding the study as a whole: Within an earlier analysis, most TCR beta V segments proved productive either about 90% or about 30% of the time.

13 Jbeta primers and 60 Vbeta primers were used for the PCR. Produced via immunoSEQ multiplex PCR; TCRdb's table is partial and in-frame only. The top ten hold about 3.4% of the sample, which has approximately 120,000 clones, about three quarters seen once. As concerns this clone: The target antigen is unknown.

The TCR comes from a man younger than 40 in good health and CMV-seronegative. The sample was PBMCs.

In nucleotides, the CDR3 is TGTGCCAGCAGCTTAGAAGGGGACACTGAAGCTTTCTTT. Translated, it gives CASSLEGDTEAFF. J is TRBJ1-1 and V is TRBV7-3, with D possibly being TRBD1 (5 bases). V was cut by 2 bases and J by 3 bases, with 7 bases left in between. The CDR3 loop spans 13 amino acids. Germline V gene lookup returns CDR1 SGHTA and CDR2 FQGTGA.